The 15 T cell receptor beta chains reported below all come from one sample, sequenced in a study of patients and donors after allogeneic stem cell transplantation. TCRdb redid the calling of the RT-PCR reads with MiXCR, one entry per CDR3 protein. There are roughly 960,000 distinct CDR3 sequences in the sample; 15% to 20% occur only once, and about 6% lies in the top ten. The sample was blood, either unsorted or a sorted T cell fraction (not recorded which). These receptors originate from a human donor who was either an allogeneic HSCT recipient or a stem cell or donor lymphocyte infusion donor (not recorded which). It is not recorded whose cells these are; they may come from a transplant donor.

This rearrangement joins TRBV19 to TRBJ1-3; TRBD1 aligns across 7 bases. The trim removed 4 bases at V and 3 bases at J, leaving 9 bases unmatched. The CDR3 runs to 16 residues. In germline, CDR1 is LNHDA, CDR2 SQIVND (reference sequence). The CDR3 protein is CASSTGQSALGNTIYF. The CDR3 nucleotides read TGTGCCAGTAGTACGGGACAGTCAGCCCTTGGAAACACCATATATTTT.

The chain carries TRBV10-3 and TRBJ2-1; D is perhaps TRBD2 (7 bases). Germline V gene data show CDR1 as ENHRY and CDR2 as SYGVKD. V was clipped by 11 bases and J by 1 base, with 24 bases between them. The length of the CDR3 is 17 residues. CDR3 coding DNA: TGTGCCGCCGCTCCAGCAGTCAGGGGAGGGTCCTACAATGAGCAGTTCTTC. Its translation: CAAAPAVRGGSYNEQFF.

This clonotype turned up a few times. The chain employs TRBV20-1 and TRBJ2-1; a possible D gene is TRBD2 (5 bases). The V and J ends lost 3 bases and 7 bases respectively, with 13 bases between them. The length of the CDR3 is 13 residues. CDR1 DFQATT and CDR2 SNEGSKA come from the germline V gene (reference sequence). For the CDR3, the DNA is TGCAGTGCTAGTTTAGGCGGGTTGAATGAGCAGTTCTTC. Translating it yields CSASLGGLNEQFF.

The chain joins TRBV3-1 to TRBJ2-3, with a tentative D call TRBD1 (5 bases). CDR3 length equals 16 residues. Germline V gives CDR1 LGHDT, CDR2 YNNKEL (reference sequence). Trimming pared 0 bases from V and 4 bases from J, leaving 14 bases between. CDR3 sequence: CASSQDRAGLADTQYF. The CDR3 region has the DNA TGTGCCAGCAGCCAAGATCGGGCAGGGTTGGCAGATACGCAGTATTTT.

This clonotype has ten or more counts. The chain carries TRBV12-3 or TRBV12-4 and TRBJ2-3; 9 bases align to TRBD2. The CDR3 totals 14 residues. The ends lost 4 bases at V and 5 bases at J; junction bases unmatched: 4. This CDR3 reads CASSWVAGEDTQYF. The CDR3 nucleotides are TGTGCCAGCAGTTGGGTAGCGGGAGAAGATACGCAGTATTTT.

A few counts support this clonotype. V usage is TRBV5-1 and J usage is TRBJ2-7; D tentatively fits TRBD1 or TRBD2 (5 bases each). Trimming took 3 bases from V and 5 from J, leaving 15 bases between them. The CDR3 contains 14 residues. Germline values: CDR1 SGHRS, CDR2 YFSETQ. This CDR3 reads CASSSGTEVNEQYF. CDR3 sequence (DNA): TGCGCCAGCAGCTCAGGGACCGAGGTAAACGAGCAGTACTTC.

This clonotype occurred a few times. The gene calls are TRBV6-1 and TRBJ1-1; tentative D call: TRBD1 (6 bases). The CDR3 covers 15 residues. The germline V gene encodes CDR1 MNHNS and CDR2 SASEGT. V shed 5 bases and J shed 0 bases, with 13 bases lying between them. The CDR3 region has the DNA TGTGCCAGCAGTCCCCCGACAGGTTTGAACACTGAAGCTTTCTTT. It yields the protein CASSPPTGLNTEAFF.

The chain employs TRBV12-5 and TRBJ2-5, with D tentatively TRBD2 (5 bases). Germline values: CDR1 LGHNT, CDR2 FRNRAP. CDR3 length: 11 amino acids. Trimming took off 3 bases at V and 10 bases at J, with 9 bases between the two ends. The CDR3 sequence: CASGFGEFQYF. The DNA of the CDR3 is TGTGCTAGTGGTTTCGGGGAATTCCAGTACTTC.

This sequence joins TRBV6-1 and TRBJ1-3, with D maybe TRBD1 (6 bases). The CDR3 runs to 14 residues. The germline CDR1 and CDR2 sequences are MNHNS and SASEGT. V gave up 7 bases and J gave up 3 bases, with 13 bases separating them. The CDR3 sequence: CASTPRGGGNTIYF. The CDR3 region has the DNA TGTGCCAGCACCCCGCGAGGGGGTGGAAACACCATATATTTT.

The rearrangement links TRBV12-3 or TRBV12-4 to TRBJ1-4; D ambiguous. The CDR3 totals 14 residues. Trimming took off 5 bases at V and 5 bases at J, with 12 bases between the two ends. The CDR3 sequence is CASSQRRENEKLFF. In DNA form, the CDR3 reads TGTGCCAGCAGTCAGCGACGGGAGAATGAAAAACTGTTTTTT.

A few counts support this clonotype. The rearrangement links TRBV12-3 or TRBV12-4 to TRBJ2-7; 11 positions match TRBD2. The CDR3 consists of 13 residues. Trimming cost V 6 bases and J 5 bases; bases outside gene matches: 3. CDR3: CASRPLAGDEQYF. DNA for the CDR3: TGTGCCAGCAGGCCACTAGCGGGGGACGAGCAGTACTTC.

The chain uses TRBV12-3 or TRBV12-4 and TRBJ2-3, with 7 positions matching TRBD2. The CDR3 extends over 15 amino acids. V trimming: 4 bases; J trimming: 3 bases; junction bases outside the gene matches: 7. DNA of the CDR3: TGTGCCAGCAGTTCCGCGGGGGTGAGGACAGATACGCAGTATTTT. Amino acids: CASSSAGVRTDTQYF.

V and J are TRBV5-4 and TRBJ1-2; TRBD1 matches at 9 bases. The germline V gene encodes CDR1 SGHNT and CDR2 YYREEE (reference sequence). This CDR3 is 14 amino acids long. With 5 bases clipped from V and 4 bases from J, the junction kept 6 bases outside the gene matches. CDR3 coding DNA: TGTGCCAGCAGACCAGACAGGGGGTTCTATGGCTACACCTTC. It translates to CASRPDRGFYGYTF.

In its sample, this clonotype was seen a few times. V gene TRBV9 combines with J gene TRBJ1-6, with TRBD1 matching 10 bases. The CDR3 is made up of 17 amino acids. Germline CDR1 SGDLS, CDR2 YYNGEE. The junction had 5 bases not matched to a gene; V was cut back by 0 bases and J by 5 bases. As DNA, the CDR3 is TGTGCCAGCAGCGTAGGTCCAGGGACAGGGGATAATTCACCCCTCCACTTT. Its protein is CASSVGPGTGDNSPLHF.

The CDR3 loop reads CASGFEPGLSTDTQYF. Written as DNA, the CDR3 is TGTGCTAGTGGTTTTGAACCAGGGCTAAGCACAGATACGCAGTATTTT. The V and J genes are TRBV12-5 and TRBJ2-3; weak D call: TRBD1 (5 bases). The CDR3 runs 16 residues. Germline V gene data show CDR1 as LGHNT and CDR2 as FRNRAP. V was shortened by 3 bases and J by 0 bases, with 13 bases between the two germline ends.